Sequencing of this T cell receptor (beta chain) was carried out in a study of regulatory T cells in long-lasting Graves disease. This sample's time point: persistent/refractory GD, antithyroid drugs over 5 years with positive TRAb. Scientists built the TCR library using RNA that was extracted from PBMCs. Arm-PCR with iRepertoire HTBI primers amplified the CDR3 regions for these TCR beta libraries. Via MiXCR, TCRdb re-called the multiplex PCR reads, giving one row per CDR3 protein. The sample includes about 470,000 distinct CDR3 sequences, around 20% of them seen just once. Trimming cost V 8 bases and J 5 bases; bases outside gene matches: 4. Germline V CDR1 and CDR2: SGHTA, FQGNSA. This CDR3 region has 13 residues. This clonotype was seen repeatedly, ten times or more. Its antigen remains unknown. Study-level findings and limits: The TCR repertoire of persistent Graves' patients was less diverse than that of newly diagnosed ones. Public clonotype sharing was higher in persistent than newly diagnosed patients.

This receptor was identified in a female donor with Graves disease. Sequences were derived from peripheral blood mononuclear cells (PBMCs), sampled when the disease was refractory, from a patient treated with antithyroid drugs. The chain is built from TRBV7-2 and TRBJ2-2, with 8 bases identical to TRBD2. This CDR3 reads CASQAGVTGELFF. CDR3 sequence (DNA): TGTGCCAGCCAAGCGGGAGTTACCGGGGAGCTGTTTTTT.